This T cell receptor (beta chain) is from a study of T cell changes during pregnancy in multiple sclerosis (dated by TCRdb to between 2017 and 2020). The study in broad terms: The study examined how the T cell repertoire changed over the course of pregnancy in women with multiple sclerosis.

About this clone: Its antigen is not yet known. Base-call qualities are not available, and no considerably larger clone is one nucleotide away.

Libraries were prepared through the immunoSEQ multiplex PCR assay. Sourced from immuneACCESS, this table was stored by TCRdb with only in-frame sequences that have V and J called. A share of the clones is absent; for the studies checked, an unresolved V gene accounts for under half, and the remainder has no known explanation. The sample table shows 70,000 to 80,000 clones, and about 94% are seen once. Clones ranked in the top ten supply approximately 0.63% of the sample. The CDR3 measures 14 amino acids from cysteine to phenylalanine. Just the 42-base CDR3 DNA is kept, in frame starting at base 1. V loses 10 bases at its end and J loses 1 base; junction bases beyond the gene matches: 7. CDR1 and CDR2, per the germline V gene, are ENHRY and SYGVKD.

The chain links TRBV10-3 with TRBJ2-5; 9 bases in the junction line up with TRBD2. This TCR came from a female donor with multiple sclerosis, enrolled in a pregnancy study. The sequenced sample was peripheral blood, obtained in the third trimester of pregnancy. The CDR3 here reads CATQFSGGQETQYF. In nucleotide form, the sequence is TGTGCCACCCAATTTAGCGGGGGCCAAGAGACCCAGTACTTC.